The 9 T cell receptor beta chains below all came from one sample that was sequenced in a study of blood T cell repertoires in COVID-19. Generated by immunoSEQ multiplex PCR, the TCRdb table keeps only in-frame clones and is missing some. The sample includes some 150,000 clones, about 90% of them seen just once. The sample was peripheral blood. The source is a human donor in a cohort sampled during active COVID-19.

The chain is built from TRBV5-8 and TRBJ1-6, with 7 bases identical to TRBD1. V lost 3 bases to trimming and J lost 14 bases; unmatched junction nucleotides: 5. Germline values: CDR1 SGHTS, CDR2 YDEGEE. There are 12 residues in the CDR3. The CDR3: CASSSRTGTLHF. CDR3 coding DNA: TGTGCCAGCAGCTCGAGGACAGGAACCCTCCACTTT.

V is TRBV19 and J is TRBJ1-2; D is unresolved. V was trimmed by 1 base and J by 6 bases, leaving 12 bases between them. The CDR3 spans 14 residues. The V gene's germline CDR1 is LNHDA and CDR2 SQIVND (reference sequence). The CDR3 loop reads CASSIVFAGNGYTF. In DNA form, the CDR3 reads TGTGCCAGTAGTATAGTATTTGCGGGAAATGGCTACACCTTC.

The genes are TRBV27 and TRBJ2-3; 10 positions agree with TRBD1. This CDR3 region has 16 residues. V was clipped by 6 bases and J by 1 base; unmatched bases: 7. The germline V gene has CDR1 MNHEY and CDR2 SMNVEV (reference sequence). In DNA form, the CDR3 reads TGTGCCAGCAGCCGCAAGGGACAGGGGCGCACAGATACGCAGTATTTT. Translating gives CASSRKGQGRTDTQYF.

For this clone: At one boundary the junction diverges from the germline segment, which might be a read error. CDR3 sequence: CASREGLAGDTQYF. The CDR3 DNA reads TGTGCCAGCAGAGAAGGGCTAGCAGGCGATACGCAGTATTTT. The V and J genes are TRBV2 and TRBJ2-3; a weak D match, TRBD2 (5 bases). Germline V gene lookup returns CDR1 SNHLY and CDR2 FYNNEI. The CDR3 has 14 residues.

The chain uses TRBV5-4 and TRBJ2-1; 8 bases map to TRBD1. V shed 3 bases, J shed 4 bases, and the junction held 6 bases outside the gene matches. Germline CDR1 SGHNT, CDR2 YYREEE (reference sequence). This CDR3 is 15 amino acids long. This chain's CDR3 is CASSSGTGRYNEQFF. The CDR3 nucleotides are TGTGCCAGCAGCTCCGGGACAGGAAGGTACAATGAGCAGTTCTTC.

A few counts support this clone. V usage is TRBV5-8 and J usage is TRBJ2-7; D unclear. Per the germline V gene, CDR1 is SGHTS and CDR2 is YDEGEE. CDR3 length: 13 residues. V was shortened by 2 bases and J by 0 bases, with 6 bases between the two germline ends. Here the CDR3 reads CASSFRSSYEQYF. The CDR3 region has the DNA TGTGCCAGCAGCTTCCGCAGCTCCTACGAGCAGTACTTC.

The chain has TRBV5-1 and TRBJ1-3; perhaps TRBD1 as D (5 bases). CDR1 and CDR2 from the germline V gene are SGHRS and YFSETQ. With 1 base removed from V and 1 base from J, the gap between germline ends came to 6 bases. The CDR3 consists of 14 residues. CDR3 DNA sequence: TGCGCCAGCAGCTTGCCAGGGTCTGGAAACACCATATATTTT. It codes for CASSLPGSGNTIYF. Drawing the rest from reference TRBV5-1 and TRBJ1-3, the complete variable domain is KAGVTQTPRYLIKTRGQQVTLSCSPISGHRSVSWYQQTPGQGLQFLFEYFSETQRNKGNFPGRFSGRQFSNSRSEMNVSTLELGDSALYLCASSLPGSGNTIYFGEGSWLTVV.

The chain links TRBV5-1 to TRBJ2-1; TRBD2 matches 15 bases. After removal of 0 bases from V and 10 bases from J, the junction contained 5 bases not matched to a gene. From germline, CDR1 is SGHRS and CDR2 YFSETQ. The CDR3 is made up of 16 amino acids. In DNA, the CDR3 is TGCGCCAGCAGCTTGGAGTCTGGACTAGCGGGAGGGGAGCAGTTCTTC. This gives the protein CASSLESGLAGGEQFF.

The gene calls are TRBV19 and TRBJ2-6, with D possibly being TRBD1 (7 bases). This CDR3 comprises 14 residues. The germline gives CDR1 LNHDA, CDR2 SQIVND (reference sequence). Trimming shortened V by 7 bases and J by 2 bases, and 9 bases separated the two germline ends. This CDR3 is CASTGGTGANVLTF. CDR3 DNA sequence: TGTGCCAGTACAGGGGGGACTGGGGCCAACGTCCTGACTTTC.